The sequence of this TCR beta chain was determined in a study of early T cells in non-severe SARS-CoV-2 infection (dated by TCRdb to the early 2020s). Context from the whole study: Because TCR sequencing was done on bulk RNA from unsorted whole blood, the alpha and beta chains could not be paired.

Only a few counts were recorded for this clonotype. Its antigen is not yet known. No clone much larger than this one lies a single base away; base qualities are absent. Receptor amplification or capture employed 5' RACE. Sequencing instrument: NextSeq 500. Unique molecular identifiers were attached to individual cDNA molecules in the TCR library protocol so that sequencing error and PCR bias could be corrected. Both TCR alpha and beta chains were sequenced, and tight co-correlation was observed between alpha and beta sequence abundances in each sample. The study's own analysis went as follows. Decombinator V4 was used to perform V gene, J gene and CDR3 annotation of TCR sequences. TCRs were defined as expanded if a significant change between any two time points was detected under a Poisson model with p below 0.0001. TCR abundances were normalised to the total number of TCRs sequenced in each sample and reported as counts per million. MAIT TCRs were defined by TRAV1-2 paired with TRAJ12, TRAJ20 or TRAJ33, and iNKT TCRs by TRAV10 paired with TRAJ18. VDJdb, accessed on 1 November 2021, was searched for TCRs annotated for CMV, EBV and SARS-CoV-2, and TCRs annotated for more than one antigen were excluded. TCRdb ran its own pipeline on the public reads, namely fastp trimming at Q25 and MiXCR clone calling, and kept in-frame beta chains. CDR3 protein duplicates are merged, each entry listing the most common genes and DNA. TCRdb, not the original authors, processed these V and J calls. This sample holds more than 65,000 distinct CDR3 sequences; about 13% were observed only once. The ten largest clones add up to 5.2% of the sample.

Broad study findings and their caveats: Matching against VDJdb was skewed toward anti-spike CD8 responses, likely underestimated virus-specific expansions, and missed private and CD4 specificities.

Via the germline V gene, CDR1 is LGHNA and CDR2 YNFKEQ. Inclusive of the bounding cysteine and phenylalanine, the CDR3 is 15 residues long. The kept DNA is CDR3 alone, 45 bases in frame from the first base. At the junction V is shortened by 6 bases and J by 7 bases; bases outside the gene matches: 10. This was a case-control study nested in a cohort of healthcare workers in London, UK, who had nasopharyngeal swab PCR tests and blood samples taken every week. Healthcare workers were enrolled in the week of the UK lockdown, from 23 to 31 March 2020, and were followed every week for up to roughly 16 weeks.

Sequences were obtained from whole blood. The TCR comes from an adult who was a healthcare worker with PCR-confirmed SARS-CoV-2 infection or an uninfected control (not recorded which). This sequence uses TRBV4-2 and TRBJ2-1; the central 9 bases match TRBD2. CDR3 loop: CASRALGGGDNEQFF. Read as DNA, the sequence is TGTGCCAGCAGGGCCCTAGGCGGGGGGGATAATGAGCAGTTCTTC.